The 13 T cell receptor beta chains below all came from one sample that was sequenced in a study of T-cell reconstitution after alpha-beta-depleted transplantation in children. Unique molecular identifiers were used in preparing the TCRbeta library. MiXCR, applied by TCRdb to the PCR reads, yields one record per CDR3 protein. The table lists approximately 300,000 distinct CDR3 sequences, approximately 10% of them singletons. The material was peripheral blood, obtained 180 days after TCRalphabeta/CD19-depleted stem cell transplant. The receptors shown here come from a male patient aged 2 to 9 who had a stem cell transplant for chronic granulomatous disease, so the T cells may come from the graft donor.

This clonotype was seen ten or more times. The chain employs TRBV7-2 and TRBJ2-3; 7 positions match TRBD2. The germline V gene has CDR1 SGHTA and CDR2 FQGNSA. The CDR3 contains 15 residues. Unmatched junction bases numbered 12, after V lost 8 bases and J lost 4 bases. The CDR3 coding sequence is TGTGCCAGCCGCGGGAGTCCAAACGGCCCAGATACGCAGTATTTT. Translated, it gives CASRGSPNGPDTQYF.

Ten or more counts support this clonotype. The chain recombines TRBV7-9 with TRBJ2-5, with D possibly being TRBD2 (7 bases). The CDR3 has 17 residues. The germline V gene has CDR1 SEHNR and CDR2 FQNEAQ (reference sequence). Trimming shortened V by 7 bases and J by 1 base, and 22 bases separated the two germline ends. CDR3 in amino acids: CASTGGGSLKVQETQYF. The CDR3 bases are TGTGCCAGCACCGGCGGGGGCAGCCTCAAAGTCCAAGAGACCCAGTACTTC.

This clonotype was observed at least ten times. The V and J genes are TRBV25-1 and TRBJ1-5, with a tentative D call TRBD1 (5 bases). The CDR3 loop spans 15 amino acids. CDR1 is MGHDK and CDR2 is SYGVNS in the germline V gene. Trimming took off 3 bases at V and 0 bases at J, with 9 bases between the two ends. In DNA, the CDR3 is TGTGCCAGCAGTGACGACAGAACTAGCAATCAGCCCCAGCATTTT. This gives the protein CASSDDRTSNQPQHF.

This clonotype showed up many times. The V and J genes are TRBV3-1 and TRBJ1-1, with D uncertain. The V and J ends lost 4 bases and 8 bases respectively, with 14 bases between them. The CDR3 covers 13 residues. Germline V gene lookup returns CDR1 LGHDT and CDR2 YNNKEL (reference sequence). The CDR3 bases are TGTGCCAGCAGCCCCCTCCGGCACCTCGAAGCTTTCTTT. Translating it yields CASSPLRHLEAFF.

At least ten counts were recorded for this clonotype. The V and J genes are TRBV20-1 and TRBJ2-3, with D unresolved. The germline V gene has CDR1 DFQATT and CDR2 SNEGSKA (reference sequence). This CDR3 has 14 amino acids. Trimming removed 3 bases at V and 1 base at J, with 11 bases between. The CDR3 loop is CSASLYGGTDTQYF. The DNA of the CDR3 is TGCAGTGCTAGTCTTTATGGAGGCACAGATACGCAGTATTTT.

This clonotype came up many times. For the CDR3, the DNA is TGTGCCAGCAGCTTAGGCCGAGGGGCAGATACGCAGTATTTT. The encoded protein is CASSLGRGADTQYF. The J gene is TRBJ2-3, the V gene TRBV11-2, with D perhaps assigned TRBD1 or TRBD2 (5 bases each). The CDR3 spans 14 residues. V was clipped by 1 base and J by 4 bases, with 9 bases between them. Germline values: CDR1 SGHAT, CDR2 FQNNGV. The variable domain in full, with the rest retrieved from reference TRBV11-2 and TRBJ2-3, is EAGVAQSPRYKIIEKRQSVAFWCNPISGHATLYWYQQILGQGPKLLIQFQNNGVVDDSQLPKDRFSAERLKGVDSTLKIQPAKLEDSAVYLCASSLGRGADTQYFGPGTRLTVL.

This clonotype was detected ten times or more. This chain uses TRBV20-1 with TRBJ2-1, with a tentative D call TRBD1 (6 bases). CDR1 DFQATT and CDR2 SNEGSKA come from the germline V gene (reference sequence). V dropped 6 bases and J dropped 0 bases, with 15 bases sitting between them. CDR3 length: 15 amino acids. The CDR3 region is CSARPTGSSYNEQFF. CDR3 in DNA: TGCAGTGCACGGCCCACAGGGAGCTCCTACAATGAGCAGTTCTTC.

This clonotype was recorded many times. The gene calls are TRBV12-3 or TRBV12-4 and TRBJ2-1; D call uncertain. CDR3 size: 16 residues. Trimming cost V 3 bases and J 4 bases, with 16 bases left between them. For the CDR3, the DNA is TGTGCCAGCAGTTTGCCCGAGCAGAACATGTACAATGAGCAGTTCTTC. Its translation: CASSLPEQNMYNEQFF.

The table lists this clonotype with a few counts. The chain uses TRBV5-1 and TRBJ2-2; the D gene is possibly TRBD1 (5 bases). Germline CDR1 and CDR2: SGHRS and YFSETQ. This CDR3 comprises 15 residues. Trimming cost V 3 bases and J 0 bases, with 9 bases left between them. The chain's CDR3 is CASSSRDPNTGELFF. DNA of the CDR3: TGCGCCAGCAGCTCCAGGGATCCGAACACCGGGGAGCTGTTTTTT.

The CDR3 DNA reads TGTGCCAGCAGTTACTCAGGGGGGTTCTACGAGCAGTACTTC. Protein: CASSYSGGFYEQYF. The chain uses TRBV6-5 and TRBJ2-7; TRBD1 or TRBD2 may be the D gene (6 bases each). The germline V gene encodes CDR1 MNHEY and CDR2 SVGAGI. Trimming cost V 0 bases and J 3 bases, with 9 bases left between them. CDR3 length: 14 amino acids.

This clonotype was found many times. The V call is TRBV20-1, the J call TRBJ2-3; D unresolved. V lost 6 bases, J lost 6 bases, and 13 bases lay in between. CDR1 is DFQATT and CDR2 is SNEGSKA in the germline V gene (reference sequence). CDR3 length: 12 amino acids. The CDR3 bases are TGCAGTGCGAAAGAGGAGTCTGATACGCAGTATTTT. Translation gives CSAKEESDTQYF.

This clonotype was seen at least ten times. V gene TRBV7-9 combines with J gene TRBJ1-5; tentative D call: TRBD1 (5 bases). With 5 bases removed from V and 3 bases from J, the gap between germline ends came to 14 bases. The CDR3 runs to 15 residues. Germline V gene data show CDR1 as SEHNR and CDR2 as FQNEAQ (reference sequence). CDR3 loop: CASSPPGTDNQPQHF. In DNA, the CDR3 is TGTGCCAGCAGCCCTCCCGGGACGGACAATCAGCCCCAGCATTTT.

This clonotype was found many times. The chain links TRBV7-7 to TRBJ2-2, with D perhaps TRBD2 (5 bases). CDR1 SSHAT and CDR2 FNYEAQ come from the germline V gene (reference sequence). This CDR3 comprises 17 residues. The V gene lost 5 bases and the J gene lost 6 bases, with 22 bases spanning the gap. CDR3 loop: CASSRVPLYRGAGELFF. The CDR3 DNA follows: TGTGCCAGCAGCCGAGTCCCACTCTATCGGGGAGCCGGGGAGCTGTTTTTT.